The 9 T cell receptor beta chains given below trace back to one sample, sequenced in a study of shared clonotypes between healthy human individuals. Data came from immunoSEQ multiplex PCR; TCRdb stores just in-frame clones and leaves some out. The table lists about 2 million clones, just under 95% of them singletons. CD45RO negativity and positive selection for CCR7 defined naive CD8 cells, a population that excluded terminally differentiated effector memory CD45RA+ cells. Sequencing used naive CD8+ T cells sorted from blood. The receptors here all came from a man between 18 and 35 years old in good health.

The chain is built from TRBV13 and TRBJ2-1, with TRBD2 identical over 14 bases. In germline, CDR1 is PRHDT, CDR2 FYEKMQ (reference sequence). Trimming took 4 bases from V and 5 from J; bases not matched to a gene: 7. The CDR3 runs to 17 residues. The CDR3: CASSSSPGLAGDNEQFF. CDR3 sequence (DNA): TGTGCCAGCAGCTCCTCACCGGGACTAGCGGGAGACAATGAGCAGTTCTTC.

This clone was counted a single time. Other DNA sequences within the sample encode an identical CDR3. The chain uses TRBV27 and TRBJ2-3; TRBD1 is a possible D gene (6 bases). This CDR3 region has 13 residues. With 2 bases removed from V and 3 bases from J, the gap between germline ends came to 6 bases. The germline V gene encodes CDR1 MNHEY and CDR2 SMNVEV (reference sequence). This CDR3 is CASSLRGTDTQYF. The DNA of the CDR3 is TGTGCCAGCAGTTTAAGGGGGACAGATACGCAGTATTTT.

The chain carries TRBV13 and TRBJ2-7, with TRBD1 matching 12 bases. V gave up 5 bases and J gave up 5 bases; unmatched junction bases: 7. The CDR3 extends over 15 amino acids. Germline lookup yields CDR1 PRHDT and CDR2 FYEKMQ (reference sequence). This CDR3 reads CASSVPGTGGHEQYF. As DNA, the CDR3 is TGTGCCAGCAGCGTCCCGGGGACAGGGGGCCACGAGCAGTACTTC.

V is TRBV12-2 and J is TRBJ2-7. TRBV12-2 is given as a pseudogene. The CDR3 is 14 amino acids. The CDR3 bases are TGTGCAAGTCGGCACCGACACGGACCCTACGAGCAGTACTTC. This gives the protein CASRHRHGPYEQYF.

This clone was recorded only once. Distinct nucleotide sequences in the sample also encode this CDR3. The V gene is TRBV7-8, the J gene TRBJ2-1; D remains ambiguous. Germline values: CDR1 SGHVS, CDR2 FQNEAQ. The CDR3 is 14 residues long. V was pared by 1 base and J by 3 bases, with 7 bases between. The CDR3 is CASSLGSGYNEQFF. The DNA for the CDR3 is TGTGCCAGCAGCTTAGGGTCTGGCTACAATGAGCAGTTCTTC.

This chain joins TRBV5-4 and TRBJ2-7, with 9 bases fitting TRBD2. With V trimmed by 0 bases and J by 2 bases, 0 bases remained unmatched. The germline V gene encodes CDR1 SGHNT and CDR2 YYREEE (reference sequence). The CDR3 is 14 amino acids. CDR3 in DNA: TGTGCCAGCAGCTTGGGGACTAGCGCCTACGAGCAGTACTTC. The encoded protein is CASSLGTSAYEQYF.

The gene calls are TRBV30 and TRBJ2-1; 7 nucleotides agree with TRBD1. The junction had 10 bases not matched to a gene; V was cut back by 5 bases and J by 9 bases. The CDR3 sequence is 13 residues long. CDR1 and CDR2 from the germline V gene are GTSNPN and SVGIG (reference sequence). The CDR3 loop is CAWGTMGTAEQFF. The CDR3 DNA follows: TGTGCCTGGGGGACGATGGGGACAGCTGAGCAGTTCTTC.

This chain links TRBV11-2 with TRBJ2-2; 12 bases map to TRBD2. CDR3 size: 17 residues. Germline V gives CDR1 SGHAT, CDR2 FQNNGV. With V trimmed by 1 base and J by 7 bases, 7 bases remained unmatched. The CDR3 coding sequence is TGTGCCAGCAGCTTAGCGCTAGCGGGAGGGCCCGACGGGGAGCTGTTTTTT. This gives the protein CASSLALAGGPDGELFF.

The V call is TRBV9, the J call TRBJ2-1; D is unresolved. Trimming left V 0 bases short and J 5 bases short, with 12 bases between. The length of the CDR3 is 15 residues. Germline assignment: CDR1 SGDLS and CDR2 YYNGEE. In nucleotides, the CDR3 is TGTGCCAGCAGCGTAGAAGTCAGCACGAACAATGAGCAGTTCTTC. This sequence encodes CASSVEVSTNNEQFF.